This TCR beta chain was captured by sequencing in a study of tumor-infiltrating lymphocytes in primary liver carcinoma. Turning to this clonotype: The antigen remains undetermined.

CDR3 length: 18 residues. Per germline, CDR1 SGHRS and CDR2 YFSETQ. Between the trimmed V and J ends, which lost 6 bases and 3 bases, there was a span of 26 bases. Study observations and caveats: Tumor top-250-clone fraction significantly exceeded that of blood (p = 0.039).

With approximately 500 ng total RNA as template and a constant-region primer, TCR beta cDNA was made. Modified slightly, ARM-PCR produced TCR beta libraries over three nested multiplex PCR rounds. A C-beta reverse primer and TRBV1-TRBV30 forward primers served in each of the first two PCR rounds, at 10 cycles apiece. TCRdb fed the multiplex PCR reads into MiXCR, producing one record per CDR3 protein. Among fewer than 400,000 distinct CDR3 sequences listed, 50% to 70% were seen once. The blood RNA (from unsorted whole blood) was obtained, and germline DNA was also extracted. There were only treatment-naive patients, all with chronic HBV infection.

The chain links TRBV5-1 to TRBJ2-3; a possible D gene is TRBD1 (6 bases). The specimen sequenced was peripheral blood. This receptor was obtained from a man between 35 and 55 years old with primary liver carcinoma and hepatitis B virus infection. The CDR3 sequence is CASIQGQTFPPSTDTQYF. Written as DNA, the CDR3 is TGCGCCAGCATCCAGGGACAAACCTTCCCCCCATCTACAGATACGCAGTATTTT.